This is a list of T cell receptor beta chains from one sample in a study of cytomegalovirus exposure and HLA in healthy donors. Using immunoSEQ multiplex PCR, the repertoire was profiled, and TCRdb retains in-frame clones only, with some absent. The sample lists more than 95,000 clones, about 68% seen once, with around a tenth in the top ten. Sample: PBMCs. These receptors were collected from a woman aged 50 to 65 in good health and CMV-seropositive. Each CDR3 is given with its conserved first and last residue. The D gene is left open where the match is weak. Size is stated for part of the rows, as once, few or many counts, or as a class when the clone is expanded.

TRBJ2-7 NA TRBV4-3 NA CASSQETGAYEQYF TGCGCCAGCAGCCAAGAAACCGGTGCCTACGAGCAGTACTTC
TRBJ2-5 NA TRBV4-1 few CASSQAPRRETQYF TGCGCCAGCAGCCAAGCCCCCCGGAGGGAGACCCAGTACTTC
TRBJ1-1 NA TRBV18 NA CASSSTGYGTEAFF TGTGCCAGCTCATCAACAGGGTACGGCACTGAAGCTTTCTTT
TRBJ1-2 NA TRBV30 NA CAFGGRGITYGYTF TGTGCCTTCGGAGGGCGGGGGATAACGTATGGCTACACCTTC
TRBJ1-2 TRBD1 TRBV28 NA CASSSTPTGGSEGYTF TGTGCCAGCAGTTCCACCCCTACAGGGGGCAGTGAAGGCTACACCTTC
TRBJ1-1 NA TRBV7-9 NA CASKDGGNTEAFF TGTGCCAGCAAGGACGGGGGGAACACTGAAGCTTTCTTT
TRBJ1-2 TRBD1 TRBV5-4 NA CASSLGSDRANF TGTGCCAGCAGCTTGGGCTCCGACAGGGCGAACTTC
TRBJ2-7 TRBD1 TRBV30 NA CAWKFRDRAPYEQYF TGTGCCTGGAAATTCCGGGACAGGGCTCCCTACGAGCAGTACTTC
TRBJ1-5 NA TRBV21-1 NA CASSKEGRGIRRLNYQPQHF TGTGCCAGCAGCAAAGAGGGCAGGGGCATCCGAAGGCTCAATTATCAGCCCCAGCATTTT
TRBJ2-5 TRBD2 TRBV4-2 NA CASSPGLADQETQYF TGTGCCAGCAGCCCGGGACTAGCGGACCAAGAGACCCAGTACTTC
TRBJ1-2 NA TRBV6-5 NA CASSPLDSYGYTF TGTGCCAGCAGTCCCCTCGATAGTTATGGCTACACCTTC
TRBJ2-5 NA TRBV4-1 NA CASSQGSGVETQYF TGCGCCAGCAGCCAAGGTTCGGGGGTGGAGACCCAGTACTTC
TRBJ2-1 NA TRBV7-9 few CASRGMTGSSYNEQFF TGTGCCAGCAGAGGAATGACGGGGTCCTCCTACAATGAGCAGTTCTTC
TRBJ2-3 NA TRBV7-2 NA CASSLAPLGDTQYF TGTGCCAGCAGCTTAGCGCCACTAGGGGATACGCAGTATTTT
TRBJ1-2 NA TRBV4-2 NA CASSQGLGGYTF TGTGCCAGCAGCCAGGGACTTGGAGGCTACACCTTC
TRBJ2-4 NA TRBV28 NA CASRARDLSLGIQYF TGTGCCAGCAGGGCCAGGGATCTATCATTAGGCATTCAGTACTTC
TRBJ2-5 TRBD1 TRBV28 NA CASSLRQGPETQYF TGTGCCAGCAGTCTCCGACAGGGCCCAGAGACCCAGTACTTC
TRBJ2-5 TRBD1 TRBV5-1 NA CASSSVTGVEVETQYF TGCGCCAGCAGCTCCGTGACAGGGGTAGAAGTAGAGACCCAGTACTTC
TRBJ1-5 TRBD1 TRBV19 NA CASSILSGTGANQPQHF TGTGCCAGTAGTATTTTAAGCGGGACAGGGGCCAATCAGCCCCAGCATTTT
TRBJ2-7 NA TRBV5-1 NA CASSYYGQHLDYEQYF TGCGCCAGCAGCTACTATGGACAGCACCTAGACTACGAGCAGTACTTC
TRBJ2-7 TRBD1 TRBV14 NA CASAQGGPHEQYF TGTGCCAGCGCACAGGGGGGACCCCACGAGCAGTACTTC
TRBJ1-1 TRBD1 TRBV28 NA CASSARGPVTEAFF TGTGCCAGCAGTGCCAGGGGGCCTGTCACTGAAGCTTTCTTT
TRBJ2-7 TRBD1 TRBV27 NA CASSFQQGGEQYF TGTGCCAGCAGTTTTCAACAGGGGGGAGAGCAGTACTTC
TRBJ1-1 TRBD1 TRBV28 NA CASSLSTGAGNTEAFF TGTGCCAGCAGTTTATCTACAGGGGCCGGGAACACTGAAGCTTTCTTT
TRBJ1-2 TRBD1 TRBV2 medium-sized CASRGDRGDYGYTF TGTGCCAGCAGGGGGGACAGGGGTGACTATGGCTACACCTTC
TRBJ2-3 TRBD2 TRBV9 NA CASTAAGASTDTQYF TGTGCCAGCACGGCAGCGGGAGCGAGCACAGATACGCAGTATTTT
TRBJ2-3 NA TRBV7-2 NA CASSWASTGTSTDTQYF TGTGCCAGCAGCTGGGCTTCGACGGGAACTAGCACAGATACGCAGTATTTT
TRBJ2-1 NA TRBV4-2 NA CASSQDWESSYNEQFF TGTGCCAGCAGCCAAGACTGGGAGAGCTCCTACAATGAGCAGTTCTTC